This T cell receptor (beta chain) is drawn from a study of T cell responses to AZD1222 COVID-19 vaccine. Study observations and caveats: The reported proportion of spike-specific TCRs targeting unmutated variant regions was nearly half.

Comments on this clone: Its antigen is not identified.

Some clones are missing from TCRdb's copy, which holds only in-frame ones; the method was immunoSEQ multiplex PCR. The data show 150,000 to 200,000 clones, approximately 90% seen once. The sequencing here drew on peripheral blood, taken on day 0 of AZD1222 vaccination. This TCR came from an adult in good health.

This chain's CDR3 is CASSLVGGGLGNQPQHF. The DNA for the CDR3 is TGTGCCAGCAGCTTAGTGGGAGGGGGTCTAGGCAATCAGCCCCAGCATTTT. V is TRBV7-2 and J is TRBJ1-5; D perhaps matches TRBD1 (6 bases). The CDR3 sequence is 17 residues long. Germline V gene data show CDR1 as SGHTA and CDR2 as FQGNSA. Trimming took off 1 base at V and 2 bases at J, with 15 bases between the two ends.